The clone carrying this TCR beta chain was counted only a few times. This sample was taken from a study of blood T cell repertoires in COVID-19. On the study more broadly: COVID-19 samples collected from the United States, Italy and Spain covered acute and convalescent phases. From T cells, B-cell-depleted T cells, or PBMCs came the material, which was cDNA or gDNA.

In the original workflow: Researchers report that nucleated cell counts were estimated from reference gene primer amplification. Generated by immunoSEQ multiplex PCR, the TCRdb table keeps only in-frame clones and is missing some. The D gene and trimming were derived from the DNA, and the V and J assignments and clone size from that table. The sample has some 220,000 clones; 80% are singletons. Trimming removed 11 bases at V and 3 bases at J, with 16 bases between. There are 14 residues in the CDR3. Germline values: CDR1 SGHNT, CDR2 YENEEA. Input material: peripheral blood. This sequence joins TRBV11-3 and TRBJ2-2; tentative D call: TRBD1 (5 bases). This receptor was taken from a woman aged 70-85 years with acute or convalescent COVID-19. The CDR3 sequence: CAPEKGLDTGELFF. For the CDR3, the DNA is TGTGCCCCGGAGAAGGGGCTCGACACCGGGGAGCTGTTTTTT.